The clone carrying this T cell receptor beta chain has a handful of counts. What it binds is unknown. Trimming removed 10 bases at V and 0 bases at J, with 16 bases between. This CDR3 spans 16 amino acids. CDR1 is MDHEN, CDR2 SYDVKM, per germline. These data are taken from a study of human T cells and chemical hapten exposure. Time point given: patch test 2, 6 weeks after DPC sensitization. The sample's treatment: therapeutic diphenylcyclopropenone sensitization with weekly scalp DPC. TCRdb itself ran the RACE reads through MiXCR, one entry per CDR3 protein. The table includes nearly 85,000 distinct CDR3 sequences, more than 9% detected once. Study conclusions and caveats: Sensitization with DPC brought no change to TCRs above 1 in 1000 in frequency.

The clonotype was recovered from a man younger than 35 with alopecia areata. Some clones in this sample may be carry-over from other donors' samples. Sequenced material: whole blood, taken in connection with sensitization to the hapten diphenylcyclopropenone (DPC). This chain uses TRBV28 with TRBJ1-6; no clear D. CDR3 in amino acids: CATKSWEGSYNSPLHF. Here the CDR3 DNA reads TGTGCCACCAAATCCTGGGAGGGCTCCTATAATTCACCCCTCCACTTT. Drawing the rest from reference TRBV28 and TRBJ1-6, the complete variable domain is DVKVTQSSRYLVKRTGEKVFLECVQDMDHENMFWYRQDPGLGLRLIYFSYDVKMKEKGDIPEGYSVSREKKERFSLILESASTNQTSMYLCATKSWEGSYNSPLHFGNGTRLTVT.